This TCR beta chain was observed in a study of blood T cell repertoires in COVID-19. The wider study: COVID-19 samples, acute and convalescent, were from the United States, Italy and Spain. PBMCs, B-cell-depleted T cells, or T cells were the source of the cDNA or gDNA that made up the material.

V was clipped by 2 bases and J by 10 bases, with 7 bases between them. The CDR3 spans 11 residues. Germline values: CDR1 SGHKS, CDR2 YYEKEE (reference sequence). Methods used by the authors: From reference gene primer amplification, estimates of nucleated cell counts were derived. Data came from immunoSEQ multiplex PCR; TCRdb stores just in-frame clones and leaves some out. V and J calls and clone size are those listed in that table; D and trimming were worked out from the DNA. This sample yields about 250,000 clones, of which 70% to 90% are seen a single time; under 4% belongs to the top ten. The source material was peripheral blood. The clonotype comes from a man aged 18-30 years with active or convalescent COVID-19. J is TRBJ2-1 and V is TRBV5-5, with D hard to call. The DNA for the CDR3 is TGTGCCAGCAGCTTTTACCAGGAGCAGTTCTTC. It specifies CASSFYQEQFF.